This passage covers 12 T cell receptor beta chains from one sample sequenced in a study of cytomegalovirus exposure and HLA in healthy donors. Researchers ran the PCR with 60 Vbeta and 13 Jbeta primers. TCRdb keeps only in-frame clones here, not all; method: immunoSEQ multiplex PCR. The sample records fewer than 150,000 clones, 80% being singletons. The specimen sequenced was PBMCs. Receptor source: a female donor in good health and CMV-seronegative.

The chain uses TRBV5-1 and TRBJ2-1; possibly TRBD2 for D (5 bases). V was clipped by 4 bases and J by 3 bases, with 14 bases between them. The CDR3 covers 15 residues. Germline V CDR1 and CDR2: SGHRS, YFSETQ. CDR3 loop: CASSPPEGIYNEQFF. The CDR3 DNA reads TGCGCCAGCAGCCCTCCCGAGGGCATCTACAATGAGCAGTTCTTC. Together with reference TRBV5-1 and TRBJ2-1, the CDR3 gives the full variable domain: KAGVTQTPRYLIKTRGQQVTLSCSPISGHRSVSWYQQTPGQGLQFLFEYFSETQRNKGNFPGRFSGRQFSNSRSEMNVSTLELGDSALYLCASSPPEGIYNEQFFGPGTRLTVL.

This chain connects TRBV5-1 to TRBJ1-4; weak D call: TRBD1 (5 bases). This CDR3 is 15 amino acids long. In germline, CDR1 is SGHRS, CDR2 YFSETQ. Trimming stripped 0 bases from V and 0 bases from J, with 6 bases between. CDR3 DNA: TGCGCCAGCAGCTTGGCGGGGGCAACTAATGAAAAACTGTTTTTT. Amino acid sequence: CASSLAGATNEKLFF.

The V gene is TRBV2, the J gene TRBJ2-1, with a weak D call TRBD2 (6 bases). The V end lost 6 bases, the J end lost 0 bases, and 9 bases lay between the germline ends. In germline, CDR1 is SNHLY, CDR2 FYNNEI. This CDR3 is built from 14 residues. The CDR3 protein is CASRDGSSYNEQFF. The CDR3 nucleotides read TGTGCCAGCAGAGACGGGAGCTCCTACAATGAGCAGTTCTTC.

J is TRBJ2-2 and V is TRBV5-1; TRBD1 matches 12 bases. The length of the CDR3 is 16 residues. Germline CDR1 SGHRS, CDR2 YFSETQ. Germline trimming cut 3 bases from V and 4 bases from J; bases unmatched to any gene: 4. The DNA of the CDR3 is TGCGCCAGCAGCTGGGGACAGGGGGCAATCACCGGGGAGCTGTTTTTT. It codes for CASSWGQGAITGELFF.

This chain joins TRBV19 and TRBJ1-1; no definite D call. The CDR3 loop spans 13 amino acids. V shed 3 bases and J shed 1 base, with 6 bases lying between them. Looked up from germline, CDR1 is LNHDA and CDR2 is SQIVND (reference sequence). CDR3 loop: CASSISRNTEAFF. Here the CDR3 DNA reads TGTGCCAGTAGTATTAGCAGGAACACTGAAGCTTTCTTT.

V and J are TRBV10-1 and TRBJ2-7; TRBD2 aligns across 8 bases. CDR1 is WNHNN, CDR2 SYGVQD, per germline (reference sequence). This CDR3 is built from 14 residues. J lost 0 bases, V lost 6 bases, and 4 bases had no gene match. The CDR3 DNA reads TGCGCCAGCAGGGTAGCGGGAATCTCCTACGAGCAGTACTTC. It is translated as CASRVAGISYEQYF.

CDR3 in amino acids: CASSLSDRGPFYGYTF. The CDR3 DNA sequence: TGTGCCAGCAGCTTATCGGACAGGGGACCCTTCTATGGCTACACCTTC. V gene TRBV7-9 combines with J gene TRBJ1-2; 9 positions match TRBD1. After removal of 2 bases from V and 4 bases from J, the junction contained 8 bases not matched to a gene. The CDR3 covers 16 residues. Germline CDR1 and CDR2: SEHNR and FQNEAQ (reference sequence).

This clone is a singleton in its sample. The chain links TRBV2 to TRBJ1-5; TRBD1 aligns across 9 bases. Losses at the gene ends were 4 bases for V and 1 base for J; bases not matched to a gene: 2. CDR3 length: 15 residues. From germline, CDR1 is SNHLY and CDR2 FYNNEI. DNA for the CDR3: TGTGCCAGCAGTGGGACAGGGGAGAGCAATCAGCCCCAGCATTTT. This sequence encodes CASSGTGESNQPQHF.

The rearrangement links TRBV7-3 to TRBJ2-1; 8 bases align to TRBD2. CDR1 is SGHTA and CDR2 is FQGTGA in the germline V gene. With V trimmed by 2 bases and J by 2 bases, 5 bases remained unmatched. This CDR3 comprises 16 residues. The CDR3 DNA reads TGTGCCAGCAGCTTACGTACGGGAGGGCCCTACAATGAGCAGTTCTTC. This codes for CASSLRTGGPYNEQFF.

V usage is TRBV18 and J usage is TRBJ1-3; D gene uncertain. Germline lookup yields CDR1 KGHSH and CDR2 LQKENI. The CDR3 extends over 15 amino acids. V was clipped by 3 bases and J by 0 bases, with 9 bases between them. The CDR3 loop reads CASSPSVVSGNTIYF. For the CDR3, the DNA is TGTGCCAGCTCACCTTCAGTCGTCTCTGGAAACACCATATATTTT.

The sample holds one count of this clone. V usage is TRBV9 and J usage is TRBJ1-2; TRBD1 might be the D (5 bases). Germline loops: CDR1 SGDLS, CDR2 YYNGEE. V lost 4 bases and J 7 bases, leaving 14 bases between the germline ends. The CDR3 is 13 amino acids. The DNA of the CDR3 is TGTGCCAGCAGCCCCCCGGGGGTTGGTGGCTACACCTTC. Translated: CASSPPGVGGYTF.

V gene TRBV28 combines with J gene TRBJ2-7, with D uncertain. CDR3 length equals 13 residues. CDR1 and CDR2 (germline): MDHEN, SYDVKM. V was shortened by 3 bases and J by 0 bases, with 6 bases between the two germline ends. CDR3 sequence reads: CASSLGFSYEQYF. The CDR3 DNA sequence: TGTGCCAGCAGTTTGGGCTTCTCCTACGAGCAGTACTTC.